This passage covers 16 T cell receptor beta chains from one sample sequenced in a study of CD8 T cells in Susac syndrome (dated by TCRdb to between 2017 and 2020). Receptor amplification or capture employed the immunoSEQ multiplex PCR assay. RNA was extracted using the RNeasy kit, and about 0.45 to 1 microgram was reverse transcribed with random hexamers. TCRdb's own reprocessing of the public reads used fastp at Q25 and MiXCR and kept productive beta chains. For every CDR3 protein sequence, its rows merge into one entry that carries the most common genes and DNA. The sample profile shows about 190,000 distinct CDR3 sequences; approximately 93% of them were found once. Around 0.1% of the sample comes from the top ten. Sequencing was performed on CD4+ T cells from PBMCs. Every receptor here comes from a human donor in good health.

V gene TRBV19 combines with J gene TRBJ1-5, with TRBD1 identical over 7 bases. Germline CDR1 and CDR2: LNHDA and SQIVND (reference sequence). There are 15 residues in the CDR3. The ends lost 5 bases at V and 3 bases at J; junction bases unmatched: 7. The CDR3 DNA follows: TGTGCCAGTAGTGCTCGGGACAGATACAATCAGCCCCAGCATTTT. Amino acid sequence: CASSARDRYNQPQHF.

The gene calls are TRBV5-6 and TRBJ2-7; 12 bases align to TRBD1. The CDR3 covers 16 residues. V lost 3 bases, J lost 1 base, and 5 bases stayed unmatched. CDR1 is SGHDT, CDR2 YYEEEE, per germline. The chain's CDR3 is CASSWGQGATSYEQYF. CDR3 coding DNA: TGTGCCAGCAGCTGGGGACAGGGGGCAACATCCTACGAGCAGTACTTC.

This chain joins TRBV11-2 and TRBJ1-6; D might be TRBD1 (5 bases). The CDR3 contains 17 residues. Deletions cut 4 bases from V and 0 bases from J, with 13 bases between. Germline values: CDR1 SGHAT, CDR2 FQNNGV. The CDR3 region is CASSSFDSFSYNSPLHF. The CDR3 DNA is TGTGCCAGCAGCTCATTCGACAGCTTCTCCTATAATTCACCCCTCCACTTT.

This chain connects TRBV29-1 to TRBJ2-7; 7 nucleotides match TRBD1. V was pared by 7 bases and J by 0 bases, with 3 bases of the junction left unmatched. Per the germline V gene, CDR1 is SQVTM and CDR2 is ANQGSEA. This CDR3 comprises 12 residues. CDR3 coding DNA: TGCAGCGCAGGGACAGCCTCCTACGAGCAGTACTTC. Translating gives CSAGTASYEQYF.

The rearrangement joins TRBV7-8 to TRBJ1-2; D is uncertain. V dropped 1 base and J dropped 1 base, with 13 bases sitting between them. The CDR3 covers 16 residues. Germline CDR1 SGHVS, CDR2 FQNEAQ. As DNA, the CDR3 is TGTGCCAGCAGCTTAGTGGTCCGTACTTTTAACTATGGCTACACCTTC. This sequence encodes CASSLVVRTFNYGYTF.

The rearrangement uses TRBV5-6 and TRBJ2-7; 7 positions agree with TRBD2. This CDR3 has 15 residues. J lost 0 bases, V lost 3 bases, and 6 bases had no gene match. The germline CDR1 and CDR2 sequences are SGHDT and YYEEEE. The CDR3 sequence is CASSWGGFSSYEQYF. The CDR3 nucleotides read TGTGCCAGCAGCTGGGGGGGATTTAGCTCCTACGAGCAGTACTTC.

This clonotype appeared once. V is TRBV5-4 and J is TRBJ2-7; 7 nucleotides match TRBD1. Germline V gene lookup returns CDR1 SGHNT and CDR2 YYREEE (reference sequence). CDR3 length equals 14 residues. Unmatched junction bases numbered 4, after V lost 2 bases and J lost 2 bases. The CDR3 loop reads CASSLNRGAYEQYV. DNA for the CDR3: TGTGCCAGCAGCTTAAACAGGGGCGCCTACGAGCAGTACGTC.

The CDR3, as DNA: TGTGCCAGCAGCCCGGACGGACCCTCTGGAAACACCATATATTTT. Translating gives CASSPDGPSGNTIYF. This chain uses TRBV7-9 with TRBJ1-3; D not certain. The V end was cut by 5 bases, the J end by 0 bases, with 11 bases between. Germline loops: CDR1 SEHNR, CDR2 FQNEAQ (reference sequence). The length of the CDR3 is 15 residues.

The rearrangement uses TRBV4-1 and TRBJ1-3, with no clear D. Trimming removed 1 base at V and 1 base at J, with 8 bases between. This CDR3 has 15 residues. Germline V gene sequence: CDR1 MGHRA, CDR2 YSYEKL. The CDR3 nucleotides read TGCGCCAGCAGCCAAGGAACCGGATCTGGAAACACCATATATTTT. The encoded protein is CASSQGTGSGNTIYF.

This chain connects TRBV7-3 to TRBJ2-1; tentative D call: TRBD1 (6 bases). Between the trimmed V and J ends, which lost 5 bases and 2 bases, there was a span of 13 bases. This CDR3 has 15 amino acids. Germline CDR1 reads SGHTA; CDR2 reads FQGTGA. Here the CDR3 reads CASSRSRGAYNEQFF. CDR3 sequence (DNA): TGTGCCAGCAGCCGAAGCAGGGGCGCCTACAATGAGCAGTTCTTC.

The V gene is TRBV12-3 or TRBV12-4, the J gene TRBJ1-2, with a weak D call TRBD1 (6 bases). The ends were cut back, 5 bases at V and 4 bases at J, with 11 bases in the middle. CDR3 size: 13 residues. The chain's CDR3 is CASSPGAGYGYTF. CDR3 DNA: TGTGCCAGCAGTCCAGGGGCGGGCTATGGCTACACCTTC.

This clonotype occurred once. For the CDR3, the DNA is TGTGCCAGCAGTTTAGCCCCAGGGTCCTACAATGAGCAGTTCTTC. Protein product: CASSLAPGSYNEQFF. The V and J genes are TRBV12-3 or TRBV12-4 and TRBJ2-1, with D maybe TRBD1 (5 bases). The CDR3 length is 15 residues. Trimming left V 0 bases short and J 1 base short, with 7 bases between.

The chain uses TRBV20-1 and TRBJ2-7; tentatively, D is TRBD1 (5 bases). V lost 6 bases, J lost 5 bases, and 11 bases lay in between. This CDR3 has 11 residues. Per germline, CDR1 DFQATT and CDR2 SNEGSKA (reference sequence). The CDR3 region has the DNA TGCAGTGCGGACATCCTAGACGAGCAGTACTTC. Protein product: CSADILDEQYF.

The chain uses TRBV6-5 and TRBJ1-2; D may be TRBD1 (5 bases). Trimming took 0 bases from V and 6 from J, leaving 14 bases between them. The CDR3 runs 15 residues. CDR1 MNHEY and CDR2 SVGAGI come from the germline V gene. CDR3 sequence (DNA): TGTGCCAGCAGTTACTCCCTTAGAGGGGACCATGGCTACACCTTC. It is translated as CASSYSLRGDHGYTF.

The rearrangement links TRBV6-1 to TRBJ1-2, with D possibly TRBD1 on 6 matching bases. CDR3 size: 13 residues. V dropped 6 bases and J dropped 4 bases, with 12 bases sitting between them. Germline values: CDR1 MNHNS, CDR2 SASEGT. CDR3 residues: CASSHQGGYGYTF. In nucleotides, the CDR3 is TGTGCCAGCAGCCACCAAGGGGGCTATGGCTACACCTTC.

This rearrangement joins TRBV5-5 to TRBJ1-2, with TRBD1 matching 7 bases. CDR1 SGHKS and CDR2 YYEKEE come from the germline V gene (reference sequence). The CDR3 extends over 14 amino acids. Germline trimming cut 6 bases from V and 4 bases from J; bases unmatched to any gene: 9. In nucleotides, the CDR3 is TGTGCCAGCACGGGGACAGCAGGGAGCTATGGCTACACCTTC. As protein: CASTGTAGSYGYTF.